This TCR beta chain was identified in a study of blood T cell repertoires in COVID-19. Background on the study: Material from acute and convalescent COVID-19 was sourced from the United States, Italy and Spain.

The CDR3 totals 11 residues. V dropped 5 bases and J dropped 5 bases, with 6 bases sitting between them. Germline V gene sequence: CDR1 GTSNPN, CDR2 SVGIG (reference sequence). The method was immunoSEQ multiplex PCR; TCRdb's version includes in-frame clones alone and lacks a portion of them. The sample holds a few hundred thousand clones; 80% to 85% are singletons and the top ten take 5% to 6%. Cohort assignment relied on participant-reported clinical history. V usage is TRBV30 and J usage is TRBJ1-4; possibly TRBD1 for D (6 bases). The clonotype was recovered from a woman aged 50 to 65 who had recovered from COVID-19. Sequencing used PBMCs or T cells enriched from blood (not recorded which). CDR3 sequence (DNA): TGTGCCTGGCAGGGGAATGAAAAACTGTTTTTT. It is translated as CAWQGNEKLFF.